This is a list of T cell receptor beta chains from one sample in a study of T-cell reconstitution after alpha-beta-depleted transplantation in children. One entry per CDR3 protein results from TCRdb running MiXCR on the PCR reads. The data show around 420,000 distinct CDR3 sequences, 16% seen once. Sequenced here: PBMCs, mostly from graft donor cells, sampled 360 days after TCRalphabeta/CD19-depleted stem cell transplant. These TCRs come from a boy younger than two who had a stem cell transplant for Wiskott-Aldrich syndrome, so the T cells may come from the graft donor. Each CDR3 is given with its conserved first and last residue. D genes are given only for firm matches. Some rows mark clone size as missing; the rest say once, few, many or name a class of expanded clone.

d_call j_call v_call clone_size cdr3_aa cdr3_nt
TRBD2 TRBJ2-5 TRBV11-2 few CASSARLAGGITGQETQYF TGTGCCAGCAGCGCCAGACTAGCGGGGGGGATAACAGGCCAAGAGACCCAGTACTTC
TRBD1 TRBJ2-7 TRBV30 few CAWSVGQGVYEQYF TGTGCCTGGAGTGTGGGACAGGGGGTGTACGAGCAGTACTTC
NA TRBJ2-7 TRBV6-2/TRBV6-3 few CASSFLGVANYEQYF TGTGCCAGCAGTTTCCTGGGGGTCGCCAATTACGAGCAGTACTTC
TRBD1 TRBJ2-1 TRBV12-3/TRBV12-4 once CASRYRGSYNEQFF TGTGCCAGCAGATACAGGGGCTCCTACAATGAGCAGTTCTTC
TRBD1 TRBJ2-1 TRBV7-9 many CASSFNRGSSYNEQFF TGTGCCAGCAGCTTCAACAGGGGGAGCTCCTACAATGAGCAGTTCTTC
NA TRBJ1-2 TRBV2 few CASSQGRPYGYTF TGTGCCAGCAGTCAGGGGCGTCCCTATGGCTACACCTTC
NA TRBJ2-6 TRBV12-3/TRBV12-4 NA CASSQQGPSGANVLTF TGTGCCAGCAGCCAACAGGGTCCCTCTGGGGCCAACGTCCTGACTTTC
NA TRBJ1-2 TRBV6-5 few CASSYSAYRRVRDVYGYTF TGTGCCAGCAGTTACTCAGCCTATAGGAGGGTCAGGGATGTCTATGGCTACACCTTC
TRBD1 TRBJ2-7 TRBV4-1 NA CASSQVAGTGSYEQYF TGCGCCAGCAGCCAAGTAGCCGGGACAGGCTCCTACGAGCAGTACTTC
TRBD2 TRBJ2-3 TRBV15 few CATSRDGLAGDQDTQYF TGTGCCACCAGCAGAGACGGACTAGCGGGAGATCAAGATACGCAGTATTTT
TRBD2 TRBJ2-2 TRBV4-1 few CASSQLAGNTGELFF TGCGCCAGCAGCCAATTAGCGGGGAACACCGGGGAGCTGTTTTTT
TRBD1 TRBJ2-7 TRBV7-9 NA CASSHTGTGVYEQYF TGTGCCAGCAGCCATACCGGGACAGGGGTTTACGAGCAGTACTTC
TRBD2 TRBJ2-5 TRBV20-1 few CSAVGLAGGWGTQYF TGCAGTGCCGTGGGACTAGCGGGAGGCTGGGGTACCCAGTACTTC
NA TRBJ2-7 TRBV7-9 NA CASSLGARSYEQYF TGTGCCAGCAGCTTAGGGGCTCGCAGCTACGAGCAGTACTTC
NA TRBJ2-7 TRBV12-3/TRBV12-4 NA CASSPWLMDNPTYEQYF TGTGCCAGCAGTCCCTGGTTGATGGACAACCCCACCTACGAGCAGTACTTC